These T cell receptor beta chains were read from a single sample in a study of T cells in Graves' hyperthyroidism and ophthalmopathy. Via MiXCR, TCRdb re-called the multiplex PCR reads, giving one row per CDR3 protein. The sample lists more than 300,000 distinct CDR3 sequences, approximately 13% seen once, with 20% to 25% in the top ten. The sequenced material came from blood. Receptors were obtained from a woman between 25 and 40 years old with Graves' hyperthyroidism. Both conserved end residues are part of each CDR3. Each record gives: V gene, clone size, D gene, J gene, CDR3 DNA, CDR3 protein. A D gene is named only where the DNA matches it firmly. Clone size, where shown, is once, few, many, or a class for clones that have expanded.

V gene: TRBV6-5
clone size: many
D gene: TRBD1
J gene: TRBJ1-6
CDR3 DNA: TGTGCCAGCAGTTACTCGAGGGACAGGGGTAATTCACCCCTCCACTTT
CDR3 protein: CASSYSRDRGNSPLHF

V gene: TRBV12-3/TRBV12-4
clone size: many
D gene: .
J gene: TRBJ2-3
CDR3 DNA: TGTGCCAGCAGTTTCGAGGCGGGTGATATAGATACGCAGTATTTT
CDR3 protein: CASSFEAGDIDTQYF

V gene: TRBV2
clone size: many
D gene: TRBD2
J gene: TRBJ2-5
CDR3 DNA: TGTGCCACCAAAGTGATGTTACCGGGGGGAGAGACCCAGTACTTC
CDR3 protein: CATKVMLPGGETQYF

V gene: TRBV19
clone size: .
D gene: TRBD2
J gene: TRBJ2-3
CDR3 DNA: TGTGCCAGTAGTCCCCTAGCGGGCATCGGGACAGATACGCAGTATTTT
CDR3 protein: CASSPLAGIGTDTQYF

V gene: TRBV7-2
clone size: many
D gene: TRBD2
J gene: TRBJ2-1
CDR3 DNA: TGTGCCAGCAGCCCCTCTAGCGGCTCCTACAATGAGCAGTTCTTC
CDR3 protein: CASSPSSGSYNEQFF

V gene: TRBV28
clone size: few
D gene: TRBD2
J gene: TRBJ2-3
CDR3 DNA: TGTGCCAGCAGTTTATATTCGCCGCGGGAGATTGGCGATACGCAGTATTTT
CDR3 protein: CASSLYSPREIGDTQYF

V gene: TRBV7-9
clone size: few
D gene: .
J gene: TRBJ1-2
CDR3 DNA: TGTGCCAGCAGCTTAGCGCTAGAGGGCTACACCTTC
CDR3 protein: CASSLALEGYTF

V gene: TRBV11-2
clone size: many
D gene: .
J gene: TRBJ2-7
CDR3 DNA: TGTGCCAGCAGCTTGGCCCCCGGATTAGGGTACTTC
CDR3 protein: CASSLAPGLGYF

V gene: TRBV20-1
clone size: many
D gene: .
J gene: TRBJ2-1
CDR3 DNA: TGCAGTATAGCGGAAACCTACAATGAGCAGTTCTTC
CDR3 protein: CSIAETYNEQFF

V gene: TRBV12-3/TRBV12-4
clone size: .
D gene: .
J gene: TRBJ2-7
CDR3 DNA: TGTGCCAGCAGTTTACTTCAGGGACTGGAGCAGTACTTC
CDR3 protein: CASSLLQGLEQYF

V gene: TRBV12-3/TRBV12-4
clone size: many
D gene: .
J gene: TRBJ1-3
CDR3 DNA: TGTGCCAGCAGTTTCGGGGGTGGAAACACCATATATTTT
CDR3 protein: CASSFGGGNTIYF

V gene: TRBV12-3/TRBV12-4
clone size: many
D gene: .
J gene: TRBJ1-4
CDR3 DNA: TGTGCCAGCCGGCCGGGGATCTCTAATGAAAAACTGTTTTTT
CDR3 protein: CASRPGISNEKLFF

V gene: TRBV3-1
clone size: many
D gene: .
J gene: TRBJ2-5
CDR3 DNA: TGTGCCAGCAGCCACCCTCCGCGGCGGGCCCAAGAGACCCAGTACTTC
CDR3 protein: CASSHPPRRAQETQYF

V gene: TRBV29-1
clone size: many
D gene: .
J gene: TRBJ1-1
CDR3 DNA: TGCAGCATTTGGAGGGGCGGCTTCACTGAAGCTTTCTTT
CDR3 protein: CSIWRGGFTEAFF

V gene: TRBV6-1
clone size: many
D gene: .
J gene: TRBJ2-4
CDR3 DNA: TGTGCCAGCAGCCGGGATGGGTCCAAAAACATTCAGTACTTC
CDR3 protein: CASSRDGSKNIQYF

V gene: TRBV28
clone size: many
D gene: .
J gene: TRBJ2-7
CDR3 DNA: TGTGCCAGCAGTTTTTTTGGGGGTAACGAGCAGTACTTC
CDR3 protein: CASSFFGGNEQYF

V gene: TRBV20-1
clone size: .
D gene: .
J gene: TRBJ2-2
CDR3 DNA: TGCAGTGCTAGAGATATGAGGGGTGGCTCGGAAACCGGGGAGCTGTTTTTT
CDR3 protein: CSARDMRGGSETGELFF